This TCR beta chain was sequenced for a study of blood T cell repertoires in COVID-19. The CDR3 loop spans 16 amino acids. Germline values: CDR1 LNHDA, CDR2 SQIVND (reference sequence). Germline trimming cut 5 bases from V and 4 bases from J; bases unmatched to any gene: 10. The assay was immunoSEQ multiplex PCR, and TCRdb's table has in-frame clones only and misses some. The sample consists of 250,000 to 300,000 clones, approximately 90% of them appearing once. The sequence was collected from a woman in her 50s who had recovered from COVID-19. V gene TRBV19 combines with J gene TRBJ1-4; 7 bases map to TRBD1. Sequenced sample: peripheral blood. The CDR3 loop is CASSYLPTGYNEKLFF. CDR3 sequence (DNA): TGTGCCAGTAGTTACCTCCCGACAGGGTATAATGAAAAACTGTTTTTT.